The following is a TCR beta chain sequence with its context. This sample was included in a study of blood T cell repertoires in COVID-19. As processed by the authors: Reference gene primer amplification gave nucleated cell count estimates. Sequenced by immunoSEQ multiplex PCR; TCRdb stores in-frame clones only, minus some. V and J calls and clone size follow that table, whereas D and trimming were derived from the DNA. This table has nearly 350,000 clones, almost 90% appearing once. Germline loops: CDR1 KGHDR, CDR2 SFDVKD. The CDR3 contains 14 residues. V was cut by 5 bases and J by 6 bases, with 13 bases left in between.

This TCR was recovered from a woman in her 70s with COVID-19, enrolled during active disease. The chain is built from TRBV24-1 and TRBJ2-1; D may be TRBD1 (6 bases). Material: peripheral blood. The CDR3, as DNA: TGTGCCACCAGTGTGTCAGGGGCCCTCAATGAGCAGTTCTTC. It translates to CATSVSGALNEQFF.